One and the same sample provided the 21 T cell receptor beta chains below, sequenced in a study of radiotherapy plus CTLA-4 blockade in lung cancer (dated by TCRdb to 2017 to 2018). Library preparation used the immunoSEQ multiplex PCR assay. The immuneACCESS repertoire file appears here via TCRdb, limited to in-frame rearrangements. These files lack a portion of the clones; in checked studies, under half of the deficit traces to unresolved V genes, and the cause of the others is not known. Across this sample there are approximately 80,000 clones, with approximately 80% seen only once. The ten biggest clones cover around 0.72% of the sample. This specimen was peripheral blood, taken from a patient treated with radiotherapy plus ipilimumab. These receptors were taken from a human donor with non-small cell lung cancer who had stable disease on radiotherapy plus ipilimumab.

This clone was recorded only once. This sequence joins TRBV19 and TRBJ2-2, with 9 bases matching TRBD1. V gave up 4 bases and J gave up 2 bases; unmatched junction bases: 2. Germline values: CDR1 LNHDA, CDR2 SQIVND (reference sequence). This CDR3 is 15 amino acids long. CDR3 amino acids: CASSRTGVNTGELFF. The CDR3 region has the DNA TGTGCCAGTAGTAGGACAGGGGTCAACACCGGGGAGCTGTTTTTT.

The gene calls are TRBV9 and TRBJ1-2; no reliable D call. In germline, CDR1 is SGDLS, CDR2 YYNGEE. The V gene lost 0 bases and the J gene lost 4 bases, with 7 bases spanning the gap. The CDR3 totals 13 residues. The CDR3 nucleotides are TGTGCCAGCAGCGTAGTCAACGGCTATGGCTACACCTTC. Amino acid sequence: CASSVVNGYGYTF.

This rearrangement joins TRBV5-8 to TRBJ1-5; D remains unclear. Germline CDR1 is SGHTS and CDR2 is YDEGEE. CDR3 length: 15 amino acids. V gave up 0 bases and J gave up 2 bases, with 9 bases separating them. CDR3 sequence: CASSLGFKGNQPQHF. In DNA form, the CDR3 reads TGTGCCAGCAGCTTGGGGTTCAAGGGCAATCAGCCCCAGCATTTT.

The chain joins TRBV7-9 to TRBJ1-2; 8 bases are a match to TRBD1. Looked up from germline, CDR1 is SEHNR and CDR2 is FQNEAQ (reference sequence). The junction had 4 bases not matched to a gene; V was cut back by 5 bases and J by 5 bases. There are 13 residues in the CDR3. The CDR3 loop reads CASSRGQDYGYTF. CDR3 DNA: TGTGCCAGCAGCAGGGGACAGGATTATGGCTACACCTTC.

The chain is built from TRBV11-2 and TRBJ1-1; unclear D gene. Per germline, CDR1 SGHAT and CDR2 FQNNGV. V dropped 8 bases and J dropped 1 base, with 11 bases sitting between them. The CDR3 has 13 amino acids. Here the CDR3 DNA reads TGTGCCAGCGGAGAGGGAACGAACACTGAAGCTTTCTTT. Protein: CASGEGTNTEAFF.

CDR3 sequence reads: CASSEGYGQFGETQYF. The CDR3 nucleotides are TGTGCCAGCAGTGAGGGATATGGGCAGTTCGGAGAGACCCAGTACTTC. The rearrangement links TRBV2 to TRBJ2-5; D gene ambiguous. Germline V gene lookup returns CDR1 SNHLY and CDR2 FYNNEI. The V and J ends lost 3 bases and 4 bases respectively, with 18 bases between them. The CDR3 is 16 residues long.

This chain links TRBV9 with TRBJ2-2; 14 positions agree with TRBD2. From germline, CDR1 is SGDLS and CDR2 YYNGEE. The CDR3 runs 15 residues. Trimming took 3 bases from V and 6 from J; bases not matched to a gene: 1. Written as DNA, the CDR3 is TGTGCCAGCAGCGGGGGACTAGCGGGAGCCGGGGAGCTGTTTTTT. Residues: CASSGGLAGAGELFF.

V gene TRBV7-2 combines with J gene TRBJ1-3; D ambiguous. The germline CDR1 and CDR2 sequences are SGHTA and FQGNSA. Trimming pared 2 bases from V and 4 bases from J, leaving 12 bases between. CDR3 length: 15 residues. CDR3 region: CASSLWRVGGNTIYF. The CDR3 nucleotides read TGTGCCAGCAGCTTATGGCGGGTAGGAGGAAACACCATATATTTT.

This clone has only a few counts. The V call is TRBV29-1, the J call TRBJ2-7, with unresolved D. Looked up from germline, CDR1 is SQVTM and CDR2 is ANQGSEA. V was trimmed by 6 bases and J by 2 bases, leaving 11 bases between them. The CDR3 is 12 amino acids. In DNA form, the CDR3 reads TGCAGCGTCCGATACAGTACCTACGAGCAGTACTTC. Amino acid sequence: CSVRYSTYEQYF.

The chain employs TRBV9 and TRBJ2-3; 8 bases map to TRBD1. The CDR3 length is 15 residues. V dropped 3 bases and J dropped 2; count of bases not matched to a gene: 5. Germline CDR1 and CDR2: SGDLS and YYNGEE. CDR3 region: CASSAGGGLTDTQYF. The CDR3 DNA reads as TGTGCCAGCAGCGCAGGGGGCGGACTCACAGATACGCAGTATTTT.

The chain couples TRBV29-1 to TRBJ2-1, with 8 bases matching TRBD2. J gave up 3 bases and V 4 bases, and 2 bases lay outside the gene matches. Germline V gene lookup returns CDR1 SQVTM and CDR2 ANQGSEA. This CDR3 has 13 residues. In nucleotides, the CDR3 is TGCAGCGTTGGAAGCGGGGGCTACAATGAGCAGTTCTTC. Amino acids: CSVGSGGYNEQFF.

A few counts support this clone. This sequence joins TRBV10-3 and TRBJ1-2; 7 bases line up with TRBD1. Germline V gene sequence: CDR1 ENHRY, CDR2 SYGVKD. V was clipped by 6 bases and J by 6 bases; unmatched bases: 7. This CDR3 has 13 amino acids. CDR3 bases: TGTGCCATCAGGGTAACAGGGGCGAATGGCTACACCTTC. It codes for CAIRVTGANGYTF.

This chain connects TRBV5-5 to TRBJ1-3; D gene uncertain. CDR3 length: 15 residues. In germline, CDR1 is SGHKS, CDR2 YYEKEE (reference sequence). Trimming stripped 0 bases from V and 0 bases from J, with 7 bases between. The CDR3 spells CASSLGTSSGNTIYF. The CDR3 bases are TGTGCCAGCAGCTTGGGGACGAGCTCTGGAAACACCATATATTTT.

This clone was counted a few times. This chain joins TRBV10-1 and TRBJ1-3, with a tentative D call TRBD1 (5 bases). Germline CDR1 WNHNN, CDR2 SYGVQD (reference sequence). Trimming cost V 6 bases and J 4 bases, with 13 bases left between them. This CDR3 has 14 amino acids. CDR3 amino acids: CASSPTGGGNTIYF. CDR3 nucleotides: TGCGCCAGCAGCCCCACAGGCGGCGGAAACACCATATATTTT.

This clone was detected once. CDR3 sequence reads: CASSLVEQRWNGYTF. CDR3 nucleotide sequence: TGTGCCAGCAGCTTGGTAGAGCAGCGATGGAATGGCTACACCTTC. The chain joins TRBV5-4 to TRBJ1-2; no firm D call. Trimming pared 0 bases from V and 6 bases from J, leaving 15 bases between. Looked up from germline, CDR1 is SGHNT and CDR2 is YYREEE (reference sequence). CDR3 length: 15 amino acids.

The CDR3 DNA is TGTGCCAGCGGCTTGGGACAGGGCTACACCGGGGAGCTGTTTTTT. Protein product: CASGLGQGYTGELFF. The J gene is TRBJ2-2, the V gene TRBV25-1, with TRBD1 matching 9 bases. CDR1 and CDR2 from the germline V gene are MGHDK and SYGVNS. V lost 8 bases, J lost 3 bases, and 7 bases stayed unmatched. The CDR3 consists of 15 residues.

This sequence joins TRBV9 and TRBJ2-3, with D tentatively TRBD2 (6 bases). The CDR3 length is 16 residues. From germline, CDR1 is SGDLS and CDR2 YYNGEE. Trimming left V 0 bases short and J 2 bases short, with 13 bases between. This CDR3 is CASSVEVSGYTDTQYF. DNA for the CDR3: TGTGCCAGCAGCGTAGAAGTTAGCGGATACACAGATACGCAGTATTTT.

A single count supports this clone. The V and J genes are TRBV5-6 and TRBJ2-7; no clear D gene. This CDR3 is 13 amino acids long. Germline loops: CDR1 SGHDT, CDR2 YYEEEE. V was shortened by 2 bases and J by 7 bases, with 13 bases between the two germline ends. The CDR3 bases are TGTGCCAGCAGCTTCTCCAGGCTGGGGGAGCAGTACTTC. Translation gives CASSFSRLGEQYF.

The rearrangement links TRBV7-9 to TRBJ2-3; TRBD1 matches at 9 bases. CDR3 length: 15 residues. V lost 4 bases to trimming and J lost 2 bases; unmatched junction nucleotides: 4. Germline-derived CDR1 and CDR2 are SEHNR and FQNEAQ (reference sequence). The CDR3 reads CASSSTGGYTDTQYF. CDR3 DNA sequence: TGTGCCAGCAGCTCGACAGGGGGTTACACAGATACGCAGTATTTT.

The CDR3 sequence: CARGWGTGGREQYF. CDR3 DNA: TGCGCCCGCGGCTGGGGGACAGGGGGGCGCGAGCAGTACTTC. This chain links TRBV5-1 with TRBJ2-7; 11 bases map to TRBD1. V lost 10 bases and J lost 6; bases outside the gene matches: 12. The CDR3 has 14 residues. Per germline, CDR1 SGHRS and CDR2 YFSETQ.

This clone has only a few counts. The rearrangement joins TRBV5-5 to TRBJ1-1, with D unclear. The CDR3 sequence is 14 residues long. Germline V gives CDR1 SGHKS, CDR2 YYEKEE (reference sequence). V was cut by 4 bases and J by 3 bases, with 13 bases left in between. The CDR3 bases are TGTGCCAGCAGCACGGAGAGATTGGACACTGAAGCTTTCTTT. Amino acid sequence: CASSTERLDTEAFF.